This T cell receptor (beta chain) appears in the sequencing data of a study of blood T cell repertoires in COVID-19 (dated by TCRdb to 2018 to 2021). Background for the entire study: Samples from collaborators originated in the United States, Italy and Spain and spanned both the acute and convalescent phases of COVID-19. Deeply sampled blood TCRbeta repertoires from subjects exposed to, actively infected with, or recovered from COVID-19 were included in the dataset. The repertoires were released in a freely available public database intended as a resource for research on the immune response to SARS-CoV-2. HLA class I and class II types, where available, came from metadata supplied by the sample provider rather than from assay-based typing. The samples were drawn from the first 160 participants of the ongoing ImmuneRACE study and from roughly 1,300 subjects provided by 6 global collaborators. The prospective study material was composed of cDNA or gDNA derived from T cells, B-cell-depleted T cells, or PBMCs. The sample metadata nearly always contained a de-identified subject ID, COVID-19 status, age in years and sex. The paper's findings and limits, for the study overall: Clinical and demographic metadata were provided uncurated, with the amount varying by source and participant.

Notes on this clone: Its target antigen remains unknown. It has no much larger one-base neighbor in the sample; base qualities were not kept.

Participants in the prospective study were aged about 18 to 95 years, lived in some 24 United States geographic areas, and enrolled through a virtual design. To assign participants to cohorts, the prospective study relied on clinical history that participants themselves reported in a screening survey and a study questionnaire. Recovered participants in ImmuneRACE Cohort 3 were defined by two consecutive negative NP/OP PCR tests, clearance by a healthcare professional, or resolution of symptoms. Each participant in the prospective study had whole blood, serum and a nasopharyngeal or oropharyngeal swab collected by mobile phlebotomists. Prospective study participants could optionally give additional blood draws and questionnaires over a roughly 2-month period. Before DNA extraction, blood samples from the prospective study were shipped at room temperature or frozen. V and J are truncated by 7 bases and 0 bases respectively, leaving an intervening sequence of 10 bases. Counted from cysteine to phenylalanine, this CDR3 has 14 amino acids. Of all the DNA, just the CDR3 is kept, 42 bases in frame from base 1. The germline V gene (reference sequence) specifies LNHDA as CDR1 and SQIVND as CDR2.

TCRbeta CDR3 regions were amplified from genomic DNA by means of the immunoSEQ Assay, a bias-controlled multiplex PCR. In the paper's pipeline: Within the assay, amplification of reference gene primers was used to estimate how many nucleated cells each sample contained. Sequence reads were collapsed and filtered to measure the absolute abundance of every unique TCRbeta CDR3 rearrangement. For each sample, productive Simpson clonality was calculated as the square root of Simpson's diversity index across productive rearrangements. TCRdb took this table from immuneACCESS and kept in-frame rearrangements with V and J called. Such tables lack part of the clones; where checked against another copy, unresolved V genes explain under half of the gap, and the rest is unexplained. V, J and clone size derive from that table, while D and trimming were established from the DNA sequence. The sample table shows around 230,000 clones, and around four fifths are seen once. About 9.3% of the sample rests with the top ten.

The sequenced sample consisted of PBMCs or T cells enriched from blood (not recorded which). The V and J segments used are TRBV19 and TRBJ1-3, with the D gene not confidently named. The receptor comes from a middle-aged man who had recovered from COVID-19. The base sequence is TGTGCCAGTATTCAGGCAGGCTCTGGAAACACCATATATTTT. This is translated as CASIQAGSGNTIYF.